This passage covers 30 T cell receptor beta chains from one sample sequenced in a study of response to subunit inactivated influenza vaccine. Using its own MiXCR run on the RT-PCR reads, TCRdb lists one record per CDR3 protein. The sample contains hundreds of thousands of distinct CDR3 sequences, more than 15% of which appear only once. The source material was PBMCs from blood, sampled roughly 13 days after vaccination. These receptors were collected from a man aged 45-60 years who received an inactivated influenza vaccine.

This clonotype has only a few counts. The chain uses TRBV9 and TRBJ2-3; D unclear. Germline loops: CDR1 SGDLS, CDR2 YYNGEE. There are 17 residues in the CDR3. Trimming pared 1 base from V and 1 base from J, leaving 16 bases between. The CDR3 DNA reads TGTGCCAGCAGCGTAAGCCCCACCGGGCTAGGCACAGATACGCAGTATTTT. Its protein is CASSVSPTGLGTDTQYF.

This clonotype turned up a few times. This sequence joins TRBV12-3 or TRBV12-4 and TRBJ2-7, with TRBD1 matching over 9 bases. V lost 5 bases to trimming and J lost 4 bases; unmatched junction nucleotides: 9. There are 15 residues in the CDR3. DNA for the CDR3: TGTGCCAGCAGTCTCCGGGACAGGGTATATTACGAGCAGTACTTC. Translation gives CASSLRDRVYYEQYF.

The rearrangement links TRBV24-1 to TRBJ2-7; maybe TRBD1 (6 bases). The CDR3 is 13 amino acids. CDR1 is KGHDR and CDR2 is SFDVKD in the germline V gene. V lost 7 bases to trimming and J lost 3 bases, with 12 bases between them. In DNA, the CDR3 is TGTGCCACCAGAGGACAGTATGACTACGAGCAGTACTTC. Its protein is CATRGQYDYEQYF.

This clonotype was observed a few times. The chain links TRBV7-2 to TRBJ2-1, with D unclear. CDR1 is SGHTA, CDR2 FQGNSA, per germline. Trimming took 1 base from V and 2 from J, leaving 9 bases between them. The CDR3 has 15 residues. This CDR3 reads CASSLELNPYNEQFF. The CDR3 DNA reads TGTGCCAGCAGCTTAGAACTGAACCCCTACAATGAGCAGTTCTTC.

This clonotype was counted only a few times. The chain joins TRBV7-9 to TRBJ1-2; 7 positions agree with TRBD1. Germline V CDR1 and CDR2: SEHNR, FQNEAQ (reference sequence). V was clipped by 5 bases and J by 4 bases; unmatched bases: 10. The CDR3 covers 15 residues. The DNA for the CDR3 is TGTGCCAGCAGCGGAGGAGACAGGGTGGGCTATGGCTACACCTTC. This codes for CASSGGDRVGYGYTF.

This chain connects TRBV5-1 to TRBJ2-7; 9 bases align to TRBD2. With 4 bases clipped from V and 3 bases from J, the junction kept 8 bases outside the gene matches. This CDR3 region has 15 residues. Germline lookup yields CDR1 SGHRS and CDR2 YFSETQ. CDR3 in amino acids: CASSQRPSGDYEQYF. The CDR3 DNA reads TGCGCCAGCAGCCAACGGCCTAGCGGGGACTACGAGCAGTACTTC.

This chain uses TRBV3-1 with TRBJ2-7; the D is unclear. The CDR3 consists of 12 residues. V lost 2 bases and J 6 bases, leaving 8 bases between the germline ends. Germline CDR1 LGHDT, CDR2 YNNKEL (reference sequence). The CDR3 DNA is TGTGCCAGCAGCCAACGAATTAGCGAGCAGTACTTC. Residues: CASSQRISEQYF.

The chain recombines TRBV5-1 with TRBJ2-2; D is possibly TRBD1 (5 bases). Germline lookup yields CDR1 SGHRS and CDR2 YFSETQ. CDR3 length equals 15 residues. Trimming shortened V by 3 bases and J by 3 bases, and 12 bases separated the two germline ends. CDR3 sequence (DNA): TGCGCCAGCAGCTGGGGCTCTGGGGACACCGGGGAGCTGTTTTTT. Translated, it gives CASSWGSGDTGELFF.

The chain joins TRBV30 to TRBJ2-7, with 8 bases fitting TRBD1. Trimming took 8 bases from V and 5 from J; bases not matched to a gene: 11. Germline V CDR1 and CDR2: GTSNPN, SVGIG (reference sequence). The CDR3 has 13 residues. The CDR3 loop is CAGTRQGIHEQYF. Written as DNA, the CDR3 is TGTGCCGGAACGAGACAGGGGATACACGAGCAGTACTTC.

V and J are TRBV7-9 and TRBJ2-3, with D possibly matching TRBD2 (6 bases). The CDR3 is made up of 14 amino acids. Germline V lookup: CDR1 SEHNR, CDR2 FQNEAQ (reference sequence). V gave up 3 bases and J gave up 6 bases, with 13 bases separating them. The CDR3 DNA reads TGTGCCAGCAGCTTGGGCGGAGGGTTGGATACGCAGTATTTT. Its translation: CASSLGGGLDTQYF. The complete variable domain, with remaining parts taken from reference TRBV7-9 and TRBJ2-3, reads DTGVSQNPRHKITKRGQNVTFRCDPISEHNRLYWYRQTLGQGPEFLTYFQNEAQLEKSRLLSDRFSAERPKGSFSTLEIQRTEQGDSAMYLCASSLGGGLDTQYFGPGTRLTVL.

This CDR3 is CATSRGTSKADTQYF. The CDR3 DNA follows: TGTGCCACCAGCAGAGGGACTAGCAAGGCAGATACGCAGTATTTT. The rearrangement links TRBV15 to TRBJ2-3; 8 nucleotides match TRBD2. The J segment lost 4 bases and the V segment lost 1 base, leaving 4 bases of the junction unmatched. This CDR3 has 15 residues. Germline V CDR1 and CDR2: LNHNV, YYDKDF (reference sequence).

This clonotype was recorded a few times. The chain combines TRBV20-1 with TRBJ2-5; D is undetermined. Per the germline V gene, CDR1 is DFQATT and CDR2 is SNEGSKA (reference sequence). Between the trimmed V and J ends, which lost 0 bases and 7 bases, there was a span of 15 bases. This CDR3 has 14 residues. CDR3 protein: CSARDWTLEGTQYF. The CDR3 nucleotides read TGCAGTGCTAGAGATTGGACGCTTGAAGGGACCCAGTACTTC.

This clonotype was seen repeatedly, ten times or more. The chain links TRBV20-1 to TRBJ2-3; D gene ambiguous. The CDR3 is made up of 10 amino acids. Deletions cut 6 bases from V and 3 bases from J, with 4 bases between. Germline V gene sequence: CDR1 DFQATT, CDR2 SNEGSKA (reference sequence). The CDR3 spells CSANTDTQYF. Here the CDR3 DNA reads TGCAGTGCAAATACAGATACGCAGTATTTT.

The chain has TRBV12-3 or TRBV12-4 and TRBJ1-5; D gene uncertain. The V end was cut by 7 bases, the J end by 1 base, with 11 bases between. CDR3 length: 14 amino acids. The CDR3 sequence: CASTSFESNQPQHF. In DNA, the CDR3 is TGTGCCAGCACTTCTTTTGAAAGCAATCAGCCCCAGCATTTT.

This clonotype was observed many times. The rearrangement links TRBV7-2 to TRBJ1-6; tentative D call: TRBD1 (6 bases). Germline-derived CDR1 and CDR2 are SGHTA and FQGNSA. V gave up 5 bases and J gave up 5 bases, with 10 bases separating them. The CDR3 sequence is 14 residues long. CDR3: CASSHGQNNSPLHF. CDR3 DNA sequence: TGTGCCAGCAGCCACGGACAGAATAATTCACCCCTCCACTTT. Full variable domain (remainder filled in from reference TRBV7-2 and TRBJ1-6): GAGVSQSPSNKVTEKGKDVELRCDPISGHTALYWYRQSLGQGLEFLIYFQGNSAPDKSGLPSDRFSAERTGGSVSTLTIQRTQQEDSAVYLCASSHGQNNSPLHFGNGTRLTVT.

This clonotype was seen a few times. The genes are TRBV3-1 and TRBJ1-3; D gene ambiguous. Germline assignment: CDR1 LGHDT and CDR2 YNNKEL (reference sequence). This CDR3 contains 16 residues. V dropped 5 bases and J dropped 4 bases, with 18 bases sitting between them. The CDR3 region has the DNA TGTGCCAGCAGCGGAGAAGAGGGCTCTTTAGGAAACACCATATATTTT. Protein sequence: CASSGEEGSLGNTIYF.

V and J are TRBV14 and TRBJ2-7; no definite D call. This CDR3 spans 13 amino acids. V was trimmed by 4 bases and J by 2 bases, leaving 9 bases between them. CDR1 and CDR2 (germline): SGHDN, FVKESK. The CDR3 sequence: CASSPRITYEQYF. The CDR3 DNA follows: TGTGCCAGCAGCCCTAGAATTACCTACGAGCAGTACTTC.

This clonotype was recorded a few times. The chain has TRBV25-1 and TRBJ2-7; weak D call: TRBD2 (5 bases). This CDR3 has 14 residues. Trimming removed 1 base from V and 2 bases from J, with 9 bases in between. The germline V gene has CDR1 MGHDK and CDR2 SYGVNS. The CDR3 coding sequence is TGTGCCAGCAGTGAATTTCGGGGTACCTACGAGCAGTACTTC. Amino acids: CASSEFRGTYEQYF.

The gene calls are TRBV28 and TRBJ2-7; either TRBD1 or TRBD2 may supply D (5 bases each). From germline, CDR1 is MDHEN and CDR2 SYDVKM. Trimming left V 6 bases short and J 0 bases short, with 18 bases between. CDR3 length equals 16 residues. The DNA of the CDR3 is TGTGCCAGCAGCATTCCCCGGGACCGACTCTCCTACGAGCAGTACTTC. It yields the protein CASSIPRDRLSYEQYF.

This clonotype was observed a few times. CDR3 sequence reads: CAWSVRGSGRYEQYF. CDR3 in DNA: TGTGCCTGGAGTGTACGAGGTAGCGGGAGGTACGAGCAGTACTTC. The chain joins TRBV30 to TRBJ2-7; 10 nucleotides agree with TRBD2. Germline assignment: CDR1 GTSNPN and CDR2 SVGIG (reference sequence). The CDR3 loop spans 15 amino acids. J gave up 4 bases and V 0 bases, and 6 bases lay outside the gene matches.

Here the CDR3 reads CSAPRRQETQYF. The CDR3 DNA follows: TGCAGTGCCCCCCGTCGCCAAGAGACCCAGTACTTC. This rearrangement joins TRBV20-1 to TRBJ2-5; D remains unclear. Trimming stripped 6 bases from V and 1 base from J, with 9 bases between. CDR3 length: 12 amino acids. The V gene's germline CDR1 is DFQATT and CDR2 SNEGSKA (reference sequence).

The chain carries TRBV5-1 and TRBJ2-4; 11 bases match TRBD2. V shed 4 bases, J shed 5 bases, and the junction held 2 bases outside the gene matches. CDR1 is SGHRS and CDR2 is YFSETQ in the germline V gene. The CDR3 consists of 14 residues. In DNA form, the CDR3 reads TGCGCCAGCAGCGGGGGACTAGCGGAAAACATTCAGTACTTC. This translates into CASSGGLAENIQYF.

The chain uses TRBV6-5 and TRBJ1-6; D may be TRBD1 (5 bases). Trimming pared 2 bases from V and 3 bases from J, leaving 5 bases between. CDR3 size: 14 residues. CDR1 and CDR2 from the germline V gene are MNHEY and SVGAGI. CDR3 amino acids: CASSYDSYNSPLHF. CDR3 bases: TGTGCCAGCAGTTACGACAGCTATAATTCACCCCTCCACTTT.

This clonotype was detected only a few times. This chain joins TRBV5-5 and TRBJ1-1; perhaps TRBD1 as D (5 bases). Germline CDR1 reads SGHKS; CDR2 reads YYEKEE (reference sequence). This CDR3 has 14 residues. The V and J ends lost 0 bases and 4 bases respectively, with 10 bases between them. The CDR3 region is CASSLVREITEAFF. CDR3 sequence (DNA): TGTGCCAGCAGCTTGGTCAGGGAGATCACTGAAGCTTTCTTT.

This clonotype occurred a few times. This chain uses TRBV12-3 or TRBV12-4 with TRBJ1-2; unclear D gene. V lost 0 bases and J lost 2, with 16 bases in between. This CDR3 is 17 amino acids long. The CDR3 bases are TGTGCCAGCAGTTTAGCAGGAATACGAAACTGGAACTATGGCTACACCTTC. This codes for CASSLAGIRNWNYGYTF.

Only a few counts were recorded for this clonotype. V is TRBV13 and J is TRBJ2-6; tentative D call: TRBD1 (6 bases). In germline, CDR1 is PRHDT, CDR2 FYEKMQ (reference sequence). V was trimmed by 0 bases and J by 0 bases, leaving 9 bases between them. CDR3 length equals 17 residues. DNA for the CDR3: TGTGCCAGCAGCTTAGGACAGGGCAACTCTGGGGCCAACGTCCTGACTTTC. Its translation: CASSLGQGNSGANVLTF.

Ten or more counts support this clonotype. The V gene is TRBV6-1, the J gene TRBJ2-7; 7 bases fit TRBD1. V trimming: 6 bases; J trimming: 3 bases; junction bases outside the gene matches: 2. CDR3 size: 12 residues. CDR1 MNHNS and CDR2 SASEGT come from the germline V gene. Written as DNA, the CDR3 is TGTGCCAGCAGGGGACAGAACTACGAGCAGTACTTC. Encoded protein: CASRGQNYEQYF.

This clonotype was observed many times. The chain carries TRBV29-1 and TRBJ2-3; D perhaps matches TRBD1 (5 bases). The CDR3 length is 12 residues. The germline V gene encodes CDR1 SQVTM and CDR2 ANQGSEA. V dropped 4 bases and J dropped 2 bases, with 7 bases sitting between them. DNA of the CDR3: TGCAGCGTTGCCGGACACACAGATACGCAGTATTTT. Translated: CSVAGHTDTQYF.

The gene calls are TRBV5-6 and TRBJ2-3; the match to TRBD2 covers 11 bases. The CDR3 has 16 amino acids. Germline assignment: CDR1 SGHDT and CDR2 YYEEEE. Germline trimming cut 1 base from V and 5 bases from J; bases unmatched to any gene: 6. In DNA, the CDR3 is TGTGCCAGCAGCTTGATTAGCGGGAGGGCCAAAGATACGCAGTATTTT. It encodes CASSLISGRAKDTQYF. The full variable domain, in which reference TRBV5-6 and TRBJ2-3 provide the parts outside the CDR3, is DAGVTQSPTHLIKTRGQQVTLRCSPKSGHDTVSWYQQALGQGPQFIFQYYEEEERQRGNFPDRFSGHQFPNYSSELNVNALLLGDSALYLCASSLISGRAKDTQYFGPGTRLTVL.

This clonotype has ten or more counts. The chain couples TRBV6-2 or TRBV6-3 to TRBJ2-1, with TRBD2 matching over 7 bases. The CDR3 runs 15 residues. Unmatched junction bases numbered 4, after V lost 1 base and J lost 4 bases. From germline, CDR1 is MNHEY and CDR2 SVGEGT. CDR3 coding DNA: TGTGCCAGCAGTTACTTGGCTAGCGGTTACAATGAGCAGTTCTTC. Translating gives CASSYLASGYNEQFF.